The present T cell receptor (beta chain) was sequenced within a study of tumor-infiltrating lymphocytes in primary liver carcinoma. Study-wide background: Through surgical resection, the patients' primary liver carcinoma was treated. Samples had roughly 3.65 to 8 million productive TCRbeta reads, comparable between tissue types.

Blood RNA was derived from unsorted whole blood, and germline DNA was extracted too. Production of TCR beta cDNA used around 460 ng total RNA together with a constant-region primer. Libraries for TCR beta were built through three nested multiplex PCR rounds, which together made up a slightly modified ARM-PCR procedure. In TCRdb, the multiplex PCR reads were re-called with MiXCR into one record per CDR3 protein. The sample lists fewer than 350,000 distinct CDR3 sequences, roughly 61% occurring once. Regarding this clonotype: A junction boundary mismatches the germline segment, possibly from a read error.

The source is a middle-aged man with primary liver carcinoma and hepatitis B virus infection. The sample comprised peripheral blood.

This chain's CDR3 is CASNEATANIHSYEQYF. CDR3 bases: TGTGCCAGCAATGAAGCGACAGCGAATATCCATTCCTACGAGCAGTACTTC. The chain combines TRBV6-1 with TRBJ2-7; D may be TRBD1 (5 bases). This CDR3 comprises 17 residues. Germline V gene data show CDR1 as MNHNS and CDR2 as SASEGT.